The T cell receptor beta chain under discussion was sequenced for a study of OX40 agonist ivuxolimab in advanced cancers. For the study at large: Those treated in dose escalation had hepatocellular carcinoma, melanoma, renal cell cancer or head and neck cancer. Study-wide results and limits: Average numbers of expanded clones were greater in CD8+ T cells than in CD4+.

This clone has just one count. The antigen is unknown. The V gene's germline CDR1 is MNHEY and CDR2 SVGAGI. CDR3 size: 15 residues. The V and J ends lost 5 bases and 5 bases respectively, with 18 bases between them. Measured with immunoSEQ multiplex PCR; TCRdb has only the in-frame clones, and not every one. The data contain tens of thousands of clones, 80% to 90% of them seen just once; the ten biggest clones take up 0.45% to 0.7%. The source was CD4+ or CD8+ T cells sorted from blood, collected in a trial of the OX40 agonist ivuxolimab. This clonotype was sampled from an adult with an advanced solid tumor such as melanoma, head and neck, liver or kidney cancer. This chain connects TRBV6-5 to TRBJ1-1; possibly TRBD1 for D (6 bases). The chain's CDR3 is CASSTRSGTFTEAFF. The CDR3 DNA reads as TGTGCCAGCAGTACACGCTCCGGGACATTTACTGAAGCTTTCTTT.